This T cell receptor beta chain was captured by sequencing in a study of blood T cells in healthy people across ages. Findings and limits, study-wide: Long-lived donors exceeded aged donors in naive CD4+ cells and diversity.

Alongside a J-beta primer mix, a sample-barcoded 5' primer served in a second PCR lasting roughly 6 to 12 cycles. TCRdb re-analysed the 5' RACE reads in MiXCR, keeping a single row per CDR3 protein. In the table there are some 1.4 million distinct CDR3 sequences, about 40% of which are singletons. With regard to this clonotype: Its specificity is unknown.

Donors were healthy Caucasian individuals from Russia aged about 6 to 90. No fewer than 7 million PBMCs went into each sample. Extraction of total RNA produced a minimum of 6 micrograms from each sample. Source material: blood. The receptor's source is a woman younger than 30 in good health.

CDR3 sequence: CSALDRGYNEQFF. The DNA of the CDR3 is TGCAGTGCTCTGGACAGGGGTTACAATGAGCAGTTCTTC. The rearrangement joins TRBV20-1 to TRBJ2-1; TRBD1 agrees at 9 bases. CDR3 size: 13 residues. CDR1 and CDR2 (germline): DFQATT, SNEGSKA (reference sequence). With 5 bases clipped from V and 4 bases from J, the junction kept 3 bases outside the gene matches.